The 25 T cell receptor beta chains listed next were all sequenced from one sample in a study of control samples from healthy donors and cancer patients. Sequencing used immunoSEQ multiplex PCR; TCRdb keeps in-frame clones, though not all of them. The sample has roughly 76,000 clones, 94% seen once; the top ten hold under 7.5%. Material for sequencing was blood. These receptor sequences come from a woman aged 40 to 49 in good health.

The chain uses TRBV19 and TRBJ2-7; D ambiguous. With 5 bases removed from V and 5 bases from J, the gap between germline ends came to 7 bases. This CDR3 is 11 amino acids long. In germline, CDR1 is LNHDA, CDR2 SQIVND (reference sequence). The CDR3 reads CASSGGHEQYF. Written as DNA, the CDR3 is TGTGCCAGTAGTGGCGGCCACGAGCAGTACTTC.

This clone was picked up one time. The rearrangement joins TRBV5-1 to TRBJ2-1, with 13 bases identical to TRBD2. V lost 1 base, J lost 7 bases, and 5 bases stayed unmatched. The germline V gene has CDR1 SGHRS and CDR2 YFSETQ. The CDR3 contains 16 residues. The CDR3 loop is CASSLTSGRASNEQFF. CDR3 nucleotides: TGCGCCAGCAGCTTGACTAGCGGGAGGGCCAGTAATGAGCAGTTCTTC.

The genes are TRBV28 and TRBJ1-1; TRBD1 is a possible D gene (5 bases). CDR1 MDHEN and CDR2 SYDVKM come from the germline V gene. V gave up 6 bases and J gave up 6 bases, with 17 bases separating them. The CDR3 has 14 amino acids. CDR3 residues: CASSRTGTMAEAFF. DNA for the CDR3: TGTGCCAGCAGCCGGACGGGGACGATGGCTGAAGCTTTCTTT.

V is TRBV7-8 and J is TRBJ2-7, with TRBD1 matching over 8 bases. Trimming cost V 5 bases and J 6 bases; bases outside gene matches: 9. The CDR3 loop spans 14 amino acids. The germline gives CDR1 SGHVS, CDR2 FQNEAQ. CDR3 protein: CASSPHRQGAEQYF. CDR3 DNA sequence: TGTGCCAGCAGCCCCCACAGGCAGGGGGCCGAGCAGTACTTC.

This clone was counted between two and nine times. The chain carries TRBV19 and TRBJ2-1; TRBD2 might be the D (5 bases). Germline values: CDR1 LNHDA, CDR2 SQIVND (reference sequence). Trimming cost V 3 bases and J 4 bases, with 16 bases left between them. The CDR3 extends over 16 amino acids. CDR3 protein: CASSIAGGGLYNEQFF. CDR3 sequence (DNA): TGTGCCAGTAGTATTGCAGGAGGTGGGCTTTACAATGAGCAGTTCTTC.

The rearrangement links TRBV7-2 to TRBJ2-1; possibly TRBD1 for D (6 bases). CDR1 SGHTA and CDR2 FQGNSA come from the germline V gene. CDR3 length equals 18 residues. The ends were cut back, 7 bases at V and 5 bases at J, with 27 bases in the middle. The CDR3 loop reads CASTNGEGEIQGHNEQFF. The CDR3 DNA sequence: TGTGCCAGCACCAATGGCGAGGGGGAGATACAGGGACACAATGAGCAGTTCTTC.

The chain has TRBV4-2 and TRBJ2-7; D could derive from TRBD1 or TRBD2 (5 bases each). Germline V gives CDR1 LGHNA, CDR2 YNFKEQ. This CDR3 spans 14 amino acids. V lost 4 bases to trimming and J lost 6 bases, with 16 bases between them. CDR3 DNA sequence: TGTGCCAGCAGCCGGATAGGGACCCGTGGCGAGCAGTACTTC. It encodes CASSRIGTRGEQYF.

The V and J genes are TRBV7-3 and TRBJ2-5, with 7 bases lining up with TRBD1. Germline-derived CDR1 and CDR2 are SGHTA and FQGTGA. The CDR3 is 14 residues long. With V trimmed by 4 bases and J by 0 bases, 2 bases remained unmatched. DNA of the CDR3: TGTGCCAGCAGCTATGACAGGGACCAAGAGACCCAGTACTTC. It yields the protein CASSYDRDQETQYF.

J is TRBJ1-1 and V is TRBV6-1; D perhaps matches TRBD1 (6 bases). The CDR3 spans 17 residues. The V end lost 4 bases, the J end lost 0 bases, and 18 bases lay between the germline ends. Germline V gene sequence: CDR1 MNHNS, CDR2 SASEGT. The CDR3 here is CASSVGGGRIMNTEAFF. For the CDR3, the DNA is TGTGCCAGCAGTGTTGGGGGGGGGCGGATCATGAACACTGAAGCTTTCTTT.

The J gene is TRBJ2-1, the V gene TRBV3-1 (or the pseudogene TRBV3-2); D not certain. V lost 1 base to trimming and J lost 6 bases, with 22 bases between them. The CDR3 extends over 18 amino acids. From germline, CDR1 is LGHDT and CDR2 YNNKEL (reference sequence). The CDR3 nucleotides are TGTGCCAGCAGCCAAGTGCGAAGGTCTGGAGACCTTATCAATGAGCAGTTCTTC. Translation gives CASSQVRRSGDLINEQFF.

J is TRBJ1-2 and V is TRBV2; a weak D match, TRBD1 (5 bases). The V end lost 4 bases, the J end lost 2 bases, and 8 bases lay between the germline ends. The CDR3 runs 13 residues. Germline CDR1 is SNHLY and CDR2 is FYNNEI. The CDR3 protein is CASSGRGNYGYTF. The CDR3 coding sequence is TGTGCCAGCAGTGGTAGGGGAAACTATGGCTACACCTTC. Using reference TRBV2 and TRBJ1-2 for the parts outside the CDR3, the full variable domain is EPEVTQTPSHQVTQMGQEVILRCVPISNHLYFYWYRQILGQKVEFLVSFYNNEISEKSEIFDDQFSVERPDGSNFTLKIRSTKLEDSAMYFCASSGRGNYGYTFGSGTRLTVV.

The chain recombines TRBV3-1 (or the pseudogene TRBV3-2) with TRBJ1-5; D may be TRBD1 (5 bases). This CDR3 has 14 amino acids. The ends were cut back, 1 base at V and 5 bases at J, with 9 bases in the middle. The germline V gene has CDR1 LGHDT and CDR2 YNNKEL (reference sequence). The CDR3 region is CASSQAGPYQPQHF. The CDR3, as DNA: TGTGCCAGCAGCCAAGCGGGGCCTTATCAGCCCCAGCATTTT.

The gene calls are TRBV11-2 and TRBJ1-1; D gene unclear. V was pared by 2 bases and J by 0 bases, with 4 bases between. The CDR3 totals 13 residues. Germline V gives CDR1 SGHAT, CDR2 FQNNGV. In DNA, the CDR3 is TGTGCCAGCAGCTTATATCTGAACACTGAAGCTTTCTTT. It specifies CASSLYLNTEAFF. Full variable domain (rest looked up from reference TRBV11-2 and TRBJ1-1): EAGVAQSPRYKIIEKRQSVAFWCNPISGHATLYWYQQILGQGPKLLIQFQNNGVVDDSQLPKDRFSAERLKGVDSTLKIQPAKLEDSAVYLCASSLYLNTEAFFGQGTRLTVV.

The DNA for the CDR3 is TGTGCCAGCAGTTTAACAGGGTGGCGCGAGCAGTACTTC. Its translation: CASSLTGWREQYF. The V call is TRBV28, the J call TRBJ2-7, with D possibly matching TRBD1 (6 bases). V lost 2 bases and J lost 6, with 11 bases in between. The length of the CDR3 is 13 residues. Germline CDR1 and CDR2: MDHEN and SYDVKM.

This rearrangement joins TRBV6-2 or TRBV6-3 to TRBJ1-2; no reliable D call. V lost 5 bases, J lost 11 bases, and 9 bases lay in between. The germline V gene encodes CDR1 MNHEY and CDR2 SVGEGT. The CDR3 runs 10 residues. Written as DNA, the CDR3 is TGTGCCAGCAGTGGCGCGGTGTACACCTTC. Translated: CASSGAVYTF.

The V gene is TRBV2, the J gene TRBJ2-7, with 9 bases fitting TRBD1. V shed 10 bases and J 6 bases; nucleotides not matched to a gene: 13. Germline CDR1 SNHLY, CDR2 FYNNEI. This CDR3 is built from 14 residues. The CDR3 DNA reads TGTGCCATCGAATCGGACAGGGGATTGACCGAGCAGTACTTC. Translation gives CAIESDRGLTEQYF.

The gene calls are TRBV3-1 (or the pseudogene TRBV3-2) and TRBJ2-5, with no clear D. There are 11 residues in the CDR3. Germline loops: CDR1 LGHDT, CDR2 YNNKEL (reference sequence). V shed 6 bases and J shed 5 bases, with 7 bases lying between them. The CDR3 DNA follows: TGTGCCAGCAGATCTTGGGAGACCCAGTACTTC. Translating it yields CASRSWETQYF.

The genes are TRBV19 and TRBJ2-2, with TRBD1 matching over 10 bases. Germline lookup yields CDR1 LNHDA and CDR2 SQIVND (reference sequence). Losses at the gene ends were 4 bases for V and 6 bases for J; bases not matched to a gene: 8. The CDR3 contains 16 residues. The CDR3: CASSTGTGVSAGELFF. The CDR3 nucleotides are TGTGCCAGTAGTACCGGGACAGGGGTTTCGGCCGGGGAGCTGTTTTTT.

The count of this clone is one. The CDR3 region is CASSPTRLSLLFF. CDR3 coding DNA: TGTGCCAGCAGCCCCACCAGATTATCTTTACTGTTTTTT. The chain joins TRBV7-8 to TRBJ1-4; unclear D gene. Trimming removed 5 bases from V and 13 bases from J, with 17 bases in between. There are 13 residues in the CDR3. From germline, CDR1 is SGHVS and CDR2 FQNEAQ.

Points on this clone: Additional DNA sequences in this sample encode the identical CDR3. V usage is TRBV30 and J usage is TRBJ1-5; tentative D call: TRBD1 (5 bases). CDR1 and CDR2 from the germline V gene are GTSNPN and SVGIG (reference sequence). V was shortened by 0 bases and J by 6 bases, with 9 bases between the two germline ends. The CDR3 loop spans 13 amino acids. As DNA, the CDR3 is TGTGCCTGGAGTGTCCAGGGCGGTCAGCCCCAGCATTTT. Its protein is CAWSVQGGQPQHF. Full variable domain (remainder filled in from reference TRBV30 and TRBJ1-5): SQTIHQWPATLVQPVGSPLSLECTVEGTSNPNLYWYRQAAGRGLQLLFYSVGIGQISSEVPQNLSASRPQDRQFILSSKKLLLSDSGFYLCAWSVQGGQPQHFGDGTRLSIL.

The chain combines TRBV29-1 with TRBJ1-2; 7 bases are a match to TRBD1. This CDR3 is 13 amino acids long. In germline, CDR1 is SQVTM, CDR2 ANQGSEA. The ends lost 6 bases at V and 3 bases at J; junction bases unmatched: 7. DNA for the CDR3: TGCAGCGTGGTTGACAGGGAATACTATGGCTACACCTTC. This translates into CSVVDREYYGYTF.

The V gene is TRBV27, the J gene TRBJ1-1, with D uncertain. In germline, CDR1 is MNHEY, CDR2 SMNVEV (reference sequence). The ends were cut back, 6 bases at V and 2 bases at J, with 7 bases in the middle. The CDR3 runs 12 residues. The CDR3 bases are TGTGCCAGCAGGTCCATAAACACTGAAGCTTTCTTT. Its translation is CASRSINTEAFF.

The chain carries TRBV4-1 and TRBJ2-7; no clear D gene. Trimming removed 6 bases from V and 4 bases from J, with 19 bases in between. CDR3 length equals 15 residues. CDR1 and CDR2 (germline): MGHRA, YSYEKL. The DNA of the CDR3 is TGCGCCAGCAGGCTGGCGAGCGTGGGCCCTTACGAGCAGTACTTC. This encodes CASRLASVGPYEQYF.

The chain joins TRBV13 to TRBJ1-3; D perhaps matches TRBD1 (6 bases). Per germline, CDR1 PRHDT and CDR2 FYEKMQ (reference sequence). V was trimmed by 4 bases and J by 4 bases, leaving 17 bases between them. CDR3 length: 16 amino acids. The CDR3 protein is CASSSRTAYFGNTIYF. The CDR3 region has the DNA TGTGCCAGCAGCTCCAGGACAGCATACTTCGGAAACACCATATATTTT. The whole variable domain, remainder taken from reference TRBV13 and TRBJ1-3, is AAGVIQSPRHLIKEKRETATLKCYPIPRHDTVYWYQQGPGQDPQFLISFYEKMQSDKGSIPDRFSAQQFSDYHSELNMSSLELGDSALYFCASSSRTAYFGNTIYFGEGSWLTVV.

Remarks on this clone: The conserved phenylalanine or tryptophan normally closing the CDR3 is absent here, so this likely arose from a read error. The DNA is omitted, as the CDR3 cannot be located on it reliably, and the CDR3 follows TCRdb's listing. The chain links TRBV5-3 to TRBJ2-7; the table names TRBD1, a call not compared with the DNA. TRBV5-3 is known as an ORF, though its function is uncertain. 8 amino acids form the CDR3, both terminal residues included. CDR3 sequence: CARSPGAL.